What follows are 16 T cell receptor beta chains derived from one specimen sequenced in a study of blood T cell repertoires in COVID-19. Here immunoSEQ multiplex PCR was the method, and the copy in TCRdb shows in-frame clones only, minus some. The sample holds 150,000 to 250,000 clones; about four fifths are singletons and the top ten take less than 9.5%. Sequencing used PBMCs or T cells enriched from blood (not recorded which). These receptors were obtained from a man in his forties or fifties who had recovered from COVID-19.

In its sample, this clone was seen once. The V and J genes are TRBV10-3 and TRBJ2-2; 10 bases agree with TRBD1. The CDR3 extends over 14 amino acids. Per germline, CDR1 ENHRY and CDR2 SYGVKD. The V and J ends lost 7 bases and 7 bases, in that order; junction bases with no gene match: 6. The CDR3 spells CAIMGDRGIGELFF. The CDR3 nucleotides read TGTGCCATCATGGGGGACAGGGGAATCGGGGAGCTGTTTTTT.

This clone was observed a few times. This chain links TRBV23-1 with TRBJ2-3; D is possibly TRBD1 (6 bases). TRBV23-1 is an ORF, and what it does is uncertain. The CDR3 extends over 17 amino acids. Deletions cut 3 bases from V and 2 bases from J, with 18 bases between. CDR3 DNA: TGCGCCAGCAGTCAGGATCACCGGGACAAAGTCACAGATACGCAGTATTTT. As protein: CASSQDHRDKVTDTQYF.

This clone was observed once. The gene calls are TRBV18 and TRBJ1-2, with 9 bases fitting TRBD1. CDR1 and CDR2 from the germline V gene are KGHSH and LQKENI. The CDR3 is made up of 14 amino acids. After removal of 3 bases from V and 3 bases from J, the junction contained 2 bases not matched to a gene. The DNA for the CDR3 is TGTGCCAGCTCACCCGGGACAGGGCACTATGGCTACACCTTC. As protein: CASSPGTGHYGYTF.

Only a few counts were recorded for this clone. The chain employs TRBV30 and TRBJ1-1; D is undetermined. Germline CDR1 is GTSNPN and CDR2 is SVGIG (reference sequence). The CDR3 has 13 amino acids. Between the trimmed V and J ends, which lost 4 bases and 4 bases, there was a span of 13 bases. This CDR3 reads CAWNPGAGTEAFF. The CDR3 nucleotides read TGTGCCTGGAATCCGGGCGCGGGCACTGAAGCTTTCTTT.

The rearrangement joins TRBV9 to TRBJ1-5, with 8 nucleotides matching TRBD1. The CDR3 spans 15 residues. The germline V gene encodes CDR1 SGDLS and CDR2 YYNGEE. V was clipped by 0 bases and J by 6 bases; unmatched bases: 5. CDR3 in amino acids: CASSVGTGFGQPQHF. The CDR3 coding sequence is TGTGCCAGCAGCGTAGGGACAGGGTTTGGTCAGCCCCAGCATTTT. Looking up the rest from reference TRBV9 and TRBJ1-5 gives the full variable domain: DSGVTQTPKHLITATGQRVTLRCSPRSGDLSVYWYQQSLDQGLQFLIQYYNGEERAKGNILERFSAQQFPDLHSELNLSSLELGDSALYFCASSVGTGFGQPQHFGDGTRLSIL.

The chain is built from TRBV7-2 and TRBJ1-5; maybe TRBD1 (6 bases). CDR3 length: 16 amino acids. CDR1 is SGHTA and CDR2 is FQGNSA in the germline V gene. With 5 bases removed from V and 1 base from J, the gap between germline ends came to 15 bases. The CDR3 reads CASSLRGGASNQPQHF. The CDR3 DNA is TGTGCCAGCAGCCTCCGGGGGGGCGCGAGCAATCAGCCCCAGCATTTT.

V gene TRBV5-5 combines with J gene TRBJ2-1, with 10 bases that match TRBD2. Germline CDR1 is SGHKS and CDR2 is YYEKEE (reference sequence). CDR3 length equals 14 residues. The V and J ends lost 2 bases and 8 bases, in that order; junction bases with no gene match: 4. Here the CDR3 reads CASSFELAGYEQFF. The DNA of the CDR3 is TGTGCCAGCAGCTTCGAACTAGCGGGGTATGAGCAGTTCTTC.

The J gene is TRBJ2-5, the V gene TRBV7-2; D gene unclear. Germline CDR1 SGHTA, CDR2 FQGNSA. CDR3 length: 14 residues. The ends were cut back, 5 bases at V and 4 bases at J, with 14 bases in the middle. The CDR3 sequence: CASSTSGLIETQYF. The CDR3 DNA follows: TGTGCCAGCAGCACCTCAGGATTAATAGAGACCCAGTACTTC.

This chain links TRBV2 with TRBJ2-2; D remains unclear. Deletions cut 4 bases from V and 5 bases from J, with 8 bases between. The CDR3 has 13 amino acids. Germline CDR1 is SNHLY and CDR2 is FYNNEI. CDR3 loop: CASSGVRTGELFF. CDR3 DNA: TGTGCCAGCAGTGGTGTCAGGACCGGGGAGCTGTTTTTT. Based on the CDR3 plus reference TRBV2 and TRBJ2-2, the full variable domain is EPEVTQTPSHQVTQMGQEVILRCVPISNHLYFYWYRQILGQKVEFLVSFYNNEISEKSEIFDDQFSVERPDGSNFTLKIRSTKLEDSAMYFCASSGVRTGELFFGEGSRLTVL.

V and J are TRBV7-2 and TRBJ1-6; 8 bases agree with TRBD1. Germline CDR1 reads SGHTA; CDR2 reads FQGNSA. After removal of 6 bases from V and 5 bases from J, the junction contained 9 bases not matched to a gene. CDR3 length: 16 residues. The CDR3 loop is CASSTQGAIHNSPLHF. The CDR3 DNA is TGTGCCAGCAGTACTCAGGGGGCGATCCATAATTCACCCCTCCACTTT.

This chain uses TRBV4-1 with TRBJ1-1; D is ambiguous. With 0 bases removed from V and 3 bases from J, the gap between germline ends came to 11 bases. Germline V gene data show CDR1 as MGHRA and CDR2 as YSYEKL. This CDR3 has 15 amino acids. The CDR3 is CASSQEGREDTEAFF. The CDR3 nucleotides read TGCGCCAGCAGCCAAGAAGGAAGGGAGGACACTGAAGCTTTCTTT.

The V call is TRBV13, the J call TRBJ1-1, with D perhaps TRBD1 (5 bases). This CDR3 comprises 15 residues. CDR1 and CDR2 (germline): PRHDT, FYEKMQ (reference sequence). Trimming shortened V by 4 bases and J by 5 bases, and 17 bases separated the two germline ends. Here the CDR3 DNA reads TGTGCCAGCAGCTCTGATCAGGGCGCGAGGACTGAAGCTTTCTTT. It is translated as CASSSDQGARTEAFF.

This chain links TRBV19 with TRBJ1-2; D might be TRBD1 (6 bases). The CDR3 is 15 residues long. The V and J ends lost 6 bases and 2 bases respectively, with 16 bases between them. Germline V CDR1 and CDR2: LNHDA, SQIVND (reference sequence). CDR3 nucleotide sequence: TGTGCCAGTAGCATGGGAACAGGGATAAACTATGGCTACACCTTC. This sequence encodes CASSMGTGINYGYTF.

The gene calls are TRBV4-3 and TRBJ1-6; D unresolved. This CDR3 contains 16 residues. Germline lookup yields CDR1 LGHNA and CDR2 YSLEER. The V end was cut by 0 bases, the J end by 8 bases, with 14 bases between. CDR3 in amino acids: CASSQDAGRTDSPLHF. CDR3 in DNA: TGCGCCAGCAGCCAAGATGCCGGCAGGACTGATTCACCCCTCCACTTT.

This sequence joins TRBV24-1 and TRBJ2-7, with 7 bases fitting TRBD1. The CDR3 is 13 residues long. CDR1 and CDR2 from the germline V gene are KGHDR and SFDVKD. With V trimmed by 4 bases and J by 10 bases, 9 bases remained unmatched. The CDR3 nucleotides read TGTGCCACCAGTGACTTTACAGGGGTAAGACAGTACTTC. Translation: CATSDFTGVRQYF.

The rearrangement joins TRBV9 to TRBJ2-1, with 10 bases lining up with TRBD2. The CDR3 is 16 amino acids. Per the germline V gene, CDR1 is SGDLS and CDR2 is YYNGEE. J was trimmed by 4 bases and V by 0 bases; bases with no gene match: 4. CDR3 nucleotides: TGTGCCAGCAGCGTAGGTAATAGCGGGGGGTACAATGAGCAGTTCTTC. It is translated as CASSVGNSGGYNEQFF.